This entry is about one T cell receptor beta chain. The antigen this receptor binds is unknown. Nothing much larger sits one base from this clone, and base qualities are not available. What this sample's time point label stands for: persistent/refractory GD, antithyroid drugs over 5 years with positive TRAb. For both TCR sequencing and RNA sequencing, RNA was extracted from PBMCs using TRIzol. The diagnosis of Graves' disease followed American Thyroid Association guidelines. Patients were recruited from an endocrinology department in Xi'an, China. From each patient, 7.5 to 10 milliliters of peripheral blood was collected into an EDTA anticoagulant tube. PBMCs were isolated by Ficoll Paque Plus density gradient separation without further T cell sorting. An Agilent 2100 Bioanalyzer and agarose gel were used to check RNA quality, while a NanoDrop 2000 measured RNA concentration. The sample originates from a study of regulatory T cells in long-lasting Graves disease (dated by TCRdb to the early 2020s). Concerning the study at large: Persistent Graves' disease was defined as persistently positive TSH receptor autoantibodies together with antithyroid drug treatment for over 5 years. TCR sequencing covered around 13 persistent and roughly 20 newly diagnosed Graves' disease patients, around 33 samples in total. This study used TCR sequencing and RNA sequencing of peripheral blood to compare persistent Graves' disease patients against newly diagnosed Graves' disease patients. In the clinical cohort, patients with persistent Graves' disease had used antithyroid drugs for an average of about 10.3 years. The study was registered as a clinical trial and conducted in China.

The CDR3 contains 12 residues, cysteine and phenylalanine counted. The CDR3 DNA has 36 bases and is translated from base 1. A distance of 4 bases separates the germline ends of V and J, which lose 4 bases and 3 bases respectively. CDR1 LNHNV and CDR2 YYDKDF were looked up in the germline V gene (reference sequence). Here is what the overall study found, with its caveats: Sequencing and analysis were limited to the TCR beta chain. More public clonotypes were shared among persistent patients (roughly 3,000) than among newly diagnosed patients (approximately 930). The authors acknowledged the small sample size as a limitation that may reduce accuracy. Because the primary lesion, thyroid tissue, could not be accessed, the study looked at peripheral blood alone. TRBV28, TRBJ1-2 and TRBJ2-5 were preferentially used in persistent disease, while TRBV20-1 and TRBJ2-1 were favored in newly diagnosed disease. Compared with newly diagnosed patients, persistent Graves' disease patients had lower TCR Shannon entropy and fewer highly expanded clones, which suggests clonal expansion.

Library creation used multiplex PCR. TCRdb names Illumina HiSeq 4000 as the instrument used. CDR3 regions were amplified by Arm-PCR with iRepertoire HTBI primers to construct TCR beta libraries. Before sequencing, the PCR products went through gel purification. Per the authors' processing: A total of some 60 TRBV and some 15 TRBJ segments were identified across samples and were used for gene usage analysis of CDR3 amino acid clonotypes. COPE and FqMerger were used to merge filtered high-quality paired reads into contigs. BLAST was used to align contigs to IMGT TRBV, TRBD and TRBJ reference genes, and CDR3 was defined according to IMGT. Any clonotype with a frequency above 0.1% was classified as a highly expanded clone. Shannon entropy served as the measure of repertoire diversity, while the Gini coefficient captured V-J evenness. A clonotype found in more than one individual was treated as public. The public reads were reprocessed in TCRdb via fastp at Q25 and MiXCR, keeping in-frame beta chains. One record per CDR3 amino acid sequence lists the most common genes and DNA. V and J calls and clone size were set by TCRdb, not the authors. This sample gives over 450,000 distinct CDR3 sequences in total; about a fifth of them show up just once. The ten largest clones capture roughly 6.9% of the sample.

This clonotype was sampled from a female donor with Graves disease. Sequenced material: peripheral blood mononuclear cells (PBMCs), taken when the disease was refractory, from a patient treated with antithyroid drugs. The sequence links TRBV15 to TRBJ2-1; no D gene can be assigned with confidence. CDR3 sequence: CATSKLYNEQFF. The sequenced DNA: TGTGCCACCAGCAAGCTCTACAATGAGCAGTTCTTC.